This TCR beta chain was sequenced during a study of shared clonotypes between healthy human individuals. For the study at large: The cohort had two women and a few men, ages 18 to 49.

In the CD4+ fraction, cells were divided into CD45RA+ naive and CD45RA-negative memory subsets. The assay was immunoSEQ multiplex PCR, and TCRdb's table has in-frame clones only and misses some. This table holds millions of clones, roughly 94% found once. What was sequenced was naive CD4+ T cells sorted from blood. Subset given: CD45RA+ positively selected. This TCR was recovered from a man aged 18 to 29 in good health.

CDR3 bases: TGTGCCAGCAGCTCCCGTCGGGGGAGGATGAGCGCAGATACGCAGTATTTT. This codes for CASSSRRGRMSADTQYF. This chain connects TRBV5-8 to TRBJ2-3; TRBD2 might be the D (6 bases). The CDR3 has 17 amino acids. Trimming removed 3 bases at V and 4 bases at J, with 21 bases between. CDR1 SGHTS and CDR2 YDEGEE come from the germline V gene. Variable domain in full (rest from reference TRBV5-8 and TRBJ2-3): EAGVTQSPTHLIKTRGQQATLRCSPISGHTSVYWYQQALGLGLQFLLWYDEGEERNRGNFPPRFSGRQFPNYSSELNVNALELEDSALYLCASSSRRGRMSADTQYFGPGTRLTVL.